A selection of T cell receptor beta chains follows, all from one sample in a study of identical twins. MiXCR was run by TCRdb on the 5' RACE reads, yielding one entry per CDR3 protein. The table includes about 250,000 distinct CDR3 sequences, approximately 8.3% detected once. This same sample was also part of a study on yellow fever vaccine responses in identical twins.

Sample: CD8+ T cells sorted from blood. These receptors all come from a woman between 18 and 30 years old in good health. The CDR3 runs from the conserved cysteine through the conserved F or W. The D gene is left open where the match is weak. Clone size is shown for a subset of rows, as once, few, many or a class of expanded clone.

d_call clone_size j_call v_call cdr3_aa cdr3_nt
NA many TRBJ1-2 TRBV7-9 CASSLSTGATNYGYTF TGTGCCAGCAGCCTGAGCACTGGCGCGACGAACTATGGCTACACCTTC
NA NA TRBJ2-7 TRBV20-1 CSARGAGKYYEQYF TGCAGTGCTAGAGGAGCGGGTAAATACTACGAGCAGTACTTC
TRBD2 few TRBJ2-1 TRBV6-4 CASSDGTSGNEQFF TGTGCCAGCAGTGACGGGACTAGCGGGAATGAGCAGTTCTTC
NA many TRBJ2-7 TRBV29-1 CSVVESGPYEQYF TGCAGCGTTGTGGAGTCAGGACCCTACGAGCAGTACTTC
NA NA TRBJ2-4 TRBV4-3 CASSQEINRVIQYF TGCGCCAGCAGCCAAGAAATAAACAGGGTCATTCAGTACTTC
NA few TRBJ2-7 TRBV7-9 CASSFQTYEQYF TGTGCCAGCAGCTTCCAGACCTACGAGCAGTACTTC
TRBD1 many TRBJ2-7 TRBV4-1 CASSQGDSRPGEQYF TGCGCCAGCAGCCAAGGGGACAGTCGTCCAGGGGAGCAGTACTTC
NA many TRBJ2-1 TRBV3-1 CASSFDPSSYNEQFF TGTGCCAGCAGCTTTGACCCGAGCTCCTACAATGAGCAGTTCTTC
TRBD1 few TRBJ2-1 TRBV4-3 CASSQRYSGTGEHNEQFF TGCGCCAGCAGCCAACGCTACTCCGGGACAGGGGAGCACAATGAGCAGTTCTTC
TRBD1 few TRBJ2-1 TRBV15 CATSRSQGMTYNEQFF TGTGCCACCAGCAGGTCACAGGGGATGACCTACAATGAGCAGTTCTTC
NA many TRBJ2-2 TRBV20-1 CSARALSTGELFF TGCAGTGCTAGGGCACTCTCCACCGGGGAGCTGTTTTTT
TRBD2 NA TRBJ2-5 TRBV9 CASSEPGLALKETQYF TGTGCCAGCAGCGAACCGGGACTAGCGTTGAAAGAGACCCAGTACTTC
TRBD2 many TRBJ2-1 TRBV9 CASSVRLADNEQFF TGTGCCAGCAGCGTCCGACTAGCGGACAATGAGCAGTTCTTC
NA NA TRBJ2-7 TRBV27 CASSLSHSYEQYF TGTGCCAGCAGCCTCAGTCACAGTTACGAGCAGTACTTC
TRBD2 NA TRBJ2-7 TRBV13 CASSELAHEQYF TGTGCCAGCAGCGAACTAGCGCACGAGCAGTACTTC
TRBD2 NA TRBJ2-5 TRBV20-1 CSAPARLAGGRVGETQYF TGCAGTGCTCCCGCCCGACTAGCGGGGGGGCGTGTGGGAGAGACCCAGTACTTC
TRBD2 many TRBJ2-7 TRBV10-3 CAIRALAGGNYEQYF TGTGCCATCAGGGCCCTAGCGGGGGGTAACTACGAGCAGTACTTC
TRBD2 few TRBJ2-5 TRBV18 CASDGGRALQETQYF TGTGCCAGCGACGGGGGGAGAGCGCTGCAAGAGACCCAGTACTTC
TRBD1 many TRBJ2-1 TRBV27 CASSTRDSSYNEQFF TGTGCCAGCAGTACCCGGGACAGCTCCTACAATGAGCAGTTCTTC
NA NA TRBJ2-1 TRBV16 CASSQSGRNEQFF TGTGCCAGCAGCCAATCGGGACGAAATGAGCAGTTCTTC
NA many TRBJ2-5 TRBV24-1 CATSDFGETQYF TGTGCCACCAGTGATTTCGGGGAGACCCAGTACTTC
NA many TRBJ2-1 TRBV24-1 CATSDPTRSNEQFF TGTGCCACCAGTGATCCGACTAGGTCCAATGAGCAGTTCTTC
NA many TRBJ2-3 TRBV7-9 CASRPTGSYTDTQYF TGTGCCAGCAGACCGACCGGCTCTTACACAGATACGCAGTATTTT
NA NA TRBJ2-2 TRBV27 CASSFNPWGGELFF TGTGCCAGCAGTTTTAACCCGTGGGGCGGGGAGCTGTTTTTT
NA many TRBJ2-7 TRBV12-3/TRBV12-4 CASRTGAYEQYF TGTGCCAGCAGGACAGGTGCCTACGAGCAGTACTTC
TRBD2 NA TRBJ2-1 TRBV9 CASSVGGAPNEQFF TGTGCCAGCAGCGTCGGGGGGGCCCCCAATGAGCAGTTCTTC
NA NA TRBJ2-1 TRBV4-1 CASSQETSNEQFF TGCGCCAGCAGCCAAGAGACTTCTAATGAGCAGTTCTTC
NA NA TRBJ2-6 TRBV7-9 CASSLADRSGANVLTF TGTGCCAGCAGCTTAGCCGATCGATCTGGGGCCAACGTCCTGACTTTC
TRBD2 few TRBJ2-7 TRBV7-2 CASSWVGGEQYF TGTGCCAGCAGCTGGGTCGGGGGGGAGCAGTACTTC
NA few TRBJ2-7 TRBV6-1 CASSRPPPSYEQYF TGTGCCAGCAGCCGACCCCCCCCGTCCTACGAGCAGTACTTC
TRBD1 NA TRBJ2-7 TRBV4-3 CASSEDWGQVYEQYF TGCGCCAGCAGCGAAGACTGGGGACAGGTCTACGAGCAGTACTTC
TRBD1 few TRBJ1-6 TRBV7-6 CASSSQGARSPLHF TGTGCCAGCAGCTCACAGGGGGCGAGATCACCCCTCCACTTT